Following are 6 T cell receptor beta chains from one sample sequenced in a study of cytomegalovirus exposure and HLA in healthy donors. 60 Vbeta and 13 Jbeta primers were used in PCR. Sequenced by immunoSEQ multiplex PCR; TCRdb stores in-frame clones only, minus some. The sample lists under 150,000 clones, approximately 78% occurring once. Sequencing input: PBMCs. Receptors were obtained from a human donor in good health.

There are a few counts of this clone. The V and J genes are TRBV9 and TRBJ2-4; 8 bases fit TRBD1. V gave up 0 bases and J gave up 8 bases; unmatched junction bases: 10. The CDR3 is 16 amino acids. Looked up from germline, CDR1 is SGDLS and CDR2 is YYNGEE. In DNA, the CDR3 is TGTGCCAGCAGCGTAGCGATGGGGACAGGAGAAGACATTCAGTACTTC. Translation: CASSVAMGTGEDIQYF. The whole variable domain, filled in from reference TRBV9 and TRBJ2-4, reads DSGVTQTPKHLITATGQRVTLRCSPRSGDLSVYWYQQSLDQGLQFLIQYYNGEERAKGNILERFSAQQFPDLHSELNLSSLELGDSALYFCASSVAMGTGEDIQYFGAGTRLSVL.

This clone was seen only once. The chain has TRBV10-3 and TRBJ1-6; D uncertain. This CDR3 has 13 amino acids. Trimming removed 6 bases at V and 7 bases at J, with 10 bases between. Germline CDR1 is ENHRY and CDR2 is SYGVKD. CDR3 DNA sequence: TGTGCCATCAGATCGGCGGAAAATTCACCCCTCCACTTT. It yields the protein CAIRSAENSPLHF.

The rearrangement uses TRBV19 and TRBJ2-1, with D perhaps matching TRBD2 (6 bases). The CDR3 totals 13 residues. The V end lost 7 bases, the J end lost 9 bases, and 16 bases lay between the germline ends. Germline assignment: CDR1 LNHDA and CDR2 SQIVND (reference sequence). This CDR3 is CASTGRGRGEQFF. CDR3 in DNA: TGTGCCAGTACCGGGCGCGGGCGGGGTGAGCAGTTCTTC.

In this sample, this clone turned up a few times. Here the CDR3 reads CASARDRGHTNEKLFF. CDR3 in DNA: TGTGCCAGCGCCAGGGACAGGGGGCACACTAATGAAAAACTGTTTTTT. This chain uses TRBV2 with TRBJ1-4, with 12 bases fitting TRBD1. The CDR3 contains 16 residues. The J segment lost 2 bases and the V segment lost 8 bases, leaving 6 bases of the junction unmatched. CDR1 is SNHLY, CDR2 FYNNEI, per germline.

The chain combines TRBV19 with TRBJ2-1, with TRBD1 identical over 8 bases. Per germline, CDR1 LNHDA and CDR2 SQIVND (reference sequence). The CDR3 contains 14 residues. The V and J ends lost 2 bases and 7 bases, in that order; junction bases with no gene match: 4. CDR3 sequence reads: CASSIKQGANEQFF. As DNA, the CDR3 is TGTGCCAGTAGTATAAAGCAGGGGGCGAATGAGCAGTTCTTC.

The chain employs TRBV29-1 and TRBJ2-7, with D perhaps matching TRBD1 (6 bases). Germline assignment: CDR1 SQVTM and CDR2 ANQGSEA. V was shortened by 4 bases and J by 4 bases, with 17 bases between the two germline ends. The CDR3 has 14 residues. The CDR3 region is CSVVKRTAEYEQYF. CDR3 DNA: TGCAGCGTTGTGAAACGGACAGCTGAATACGAGCAGTACTTC.